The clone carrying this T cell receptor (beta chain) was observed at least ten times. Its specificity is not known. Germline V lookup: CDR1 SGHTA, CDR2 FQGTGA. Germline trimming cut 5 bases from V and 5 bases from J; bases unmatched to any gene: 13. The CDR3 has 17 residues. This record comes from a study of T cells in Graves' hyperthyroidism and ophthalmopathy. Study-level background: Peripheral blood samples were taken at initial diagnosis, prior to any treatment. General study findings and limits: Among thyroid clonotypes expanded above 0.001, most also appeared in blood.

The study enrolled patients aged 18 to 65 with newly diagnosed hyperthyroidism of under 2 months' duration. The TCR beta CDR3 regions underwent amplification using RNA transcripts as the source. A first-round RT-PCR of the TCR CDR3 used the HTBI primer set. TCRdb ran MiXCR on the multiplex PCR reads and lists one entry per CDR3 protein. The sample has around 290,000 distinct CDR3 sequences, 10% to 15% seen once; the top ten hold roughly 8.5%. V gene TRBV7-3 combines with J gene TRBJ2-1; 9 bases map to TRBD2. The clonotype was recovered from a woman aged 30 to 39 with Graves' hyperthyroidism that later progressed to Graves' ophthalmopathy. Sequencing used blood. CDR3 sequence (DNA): TGTGCCAGCAGCGCCGAGACTAGCGGCCTTAGCCACAATGAGCAGTTCTTC. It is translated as CASSAETSGLSHNEQFF.